This T cell receptor (beta chain) comes out of a study of liver allograft versus peripheral blood T cells. Study as a whole: Blood and transplanted-liver T cell receptor repertoires from recipients were compared. Findings and caveats of the study: Differences were reported between the T cell receptor repertoires inside liver allografts and those that were detected in peripheral blood.

CDR1 and CDR2 (germline): KGHSH, LQKENI. This CDR3 region has 13 residues. Trimming took off 4 bases at V and 1 base at J, with 7 bases between the two ends. MiXCR was run by TCRdb on the reads, yielding one entry per CDR3 protein. The data contain about 13,000 distinct CDR3 sequences, 15% to 20% of them singletons. This clonotype rates as medium-sized. As yet, its antigen is unknown. This chain links TRBV18 with TRBJ1-1, with D unresolved. This receptor was obtained from a human patient who had a liver transplant. Some T cells may arise from the graft donor. As DNA, the CDR3 is TGTGCCAGCTCACTAAAGGCGAACACTGAAGCTTTCTTT. Translating gives CASSLKANTEAFF. The complete variable domain, with remaining parts taken from reference TRBV18 and TRBJ1-1, reads NAGVMQNPRHLVRRRGQEARLRCSPMKGHSHVYWYRQLPEEGLKFMVYLQKENIIDESGMPKERFSAEFPKEGPSILRIQQVVRGDSAAYFCASSLKANTEAFFGQGTRLTVV.